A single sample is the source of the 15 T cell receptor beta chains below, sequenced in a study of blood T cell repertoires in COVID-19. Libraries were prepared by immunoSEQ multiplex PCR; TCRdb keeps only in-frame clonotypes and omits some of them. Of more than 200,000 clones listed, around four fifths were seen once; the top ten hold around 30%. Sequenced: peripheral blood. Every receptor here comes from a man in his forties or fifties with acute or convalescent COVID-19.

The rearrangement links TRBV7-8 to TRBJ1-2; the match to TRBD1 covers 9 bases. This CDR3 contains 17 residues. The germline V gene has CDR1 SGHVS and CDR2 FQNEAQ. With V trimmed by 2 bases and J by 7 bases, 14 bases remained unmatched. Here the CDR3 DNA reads TGTGCCAGCAGCTTAAATGGGACAGGGAGGGTGGTAGGTGGCTACACCTTC. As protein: CASSLNGTGRVVGGYTF.

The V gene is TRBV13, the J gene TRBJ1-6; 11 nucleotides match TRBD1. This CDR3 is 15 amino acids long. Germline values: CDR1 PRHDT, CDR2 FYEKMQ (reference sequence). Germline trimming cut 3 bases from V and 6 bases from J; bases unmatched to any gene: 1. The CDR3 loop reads CASSLDRGRNSPLHF. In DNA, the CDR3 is TGTGCCAGCAGCTTGGACAGGGGGCGTAATTCACCCCTCCACTTT.

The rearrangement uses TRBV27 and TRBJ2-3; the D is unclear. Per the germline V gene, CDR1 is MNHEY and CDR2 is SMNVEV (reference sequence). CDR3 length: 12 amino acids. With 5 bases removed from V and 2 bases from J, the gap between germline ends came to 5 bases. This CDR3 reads CASSALTDTQYF. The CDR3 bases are TGTGCCAGCAGTGCACTCACAGATACGCAGTATTTT.

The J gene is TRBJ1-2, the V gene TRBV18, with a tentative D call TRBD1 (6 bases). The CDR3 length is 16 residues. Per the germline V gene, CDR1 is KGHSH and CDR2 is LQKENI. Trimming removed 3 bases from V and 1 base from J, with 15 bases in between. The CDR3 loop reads CASSPLDTGSNYGYTF. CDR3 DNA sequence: TGTGCCAGCTCACCTTTGGATACAGGGAGTAACTATGGCTACACCTTC.

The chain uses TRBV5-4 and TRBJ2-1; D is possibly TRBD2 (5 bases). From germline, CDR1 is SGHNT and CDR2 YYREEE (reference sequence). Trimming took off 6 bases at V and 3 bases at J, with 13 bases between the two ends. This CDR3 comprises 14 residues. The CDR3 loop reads CASKQADFYNEQFF. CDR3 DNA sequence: TGTGCCAGCAAACAAGCGGATTTCTACAATGAGCAGTTCTTC.

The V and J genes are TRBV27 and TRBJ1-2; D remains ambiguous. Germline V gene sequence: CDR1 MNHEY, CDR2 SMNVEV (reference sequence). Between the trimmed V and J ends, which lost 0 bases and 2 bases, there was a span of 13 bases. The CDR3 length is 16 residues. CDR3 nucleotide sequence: TGTGCCAGCAGTTTATCGTGGCAGGCCGTAAACTATGGCTACACCTTC. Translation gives CASSLSWQAVNYGYTF.

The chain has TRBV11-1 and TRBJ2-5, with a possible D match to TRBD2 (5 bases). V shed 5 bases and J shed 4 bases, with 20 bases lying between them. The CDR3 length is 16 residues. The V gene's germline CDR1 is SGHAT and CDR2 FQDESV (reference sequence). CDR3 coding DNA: TGTGCCAGCAGCCCGACGCGGGCCTCTGGCCGAGAGACCCAGTACTTC. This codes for CASSPTRASGRETQYF.

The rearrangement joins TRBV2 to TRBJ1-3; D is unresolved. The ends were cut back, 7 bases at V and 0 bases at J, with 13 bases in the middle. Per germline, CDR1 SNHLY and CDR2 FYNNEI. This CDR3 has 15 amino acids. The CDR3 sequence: CASIDNPSSGNTIYF. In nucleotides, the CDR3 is TGTGCCAGCATTGACAACCCGAGCTCTGGAAACACCATATATTTT.

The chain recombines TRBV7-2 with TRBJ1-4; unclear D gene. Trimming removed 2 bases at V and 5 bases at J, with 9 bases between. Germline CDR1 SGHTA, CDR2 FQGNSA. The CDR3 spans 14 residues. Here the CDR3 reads CASSLSHSNEKLFF. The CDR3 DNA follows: TGTGCCAGCAGCTTATCCCACTCGAATGAAAAACTGTTTTTT.

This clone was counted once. CDR3 DNA sequence: TGTGCCAGCAGCCTACCGGGACTAGCGCTTTACGAGCAGTACTTC. Translating gives CASSLPGLALYEQYF. V and J are TRBV6-5 and TRBJ2-7; TRBD2 matches 10 bases. The CDR3 runs to 15 residues. The J segment lost 4 bases and the V segment lost 6 bases, leaving 9 bases of the junction unmatched. Germline CDR1 and CDR2: MNHEY and SVGAGI.

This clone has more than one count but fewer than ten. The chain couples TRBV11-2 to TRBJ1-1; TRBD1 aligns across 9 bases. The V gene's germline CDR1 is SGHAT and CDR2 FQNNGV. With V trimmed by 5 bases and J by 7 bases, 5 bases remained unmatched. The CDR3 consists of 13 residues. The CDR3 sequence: CASSPGTGSEAFF. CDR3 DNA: TGTGCCAGCAGCCCGGGGACAGGGAGTGAAGCTTTCTTT.

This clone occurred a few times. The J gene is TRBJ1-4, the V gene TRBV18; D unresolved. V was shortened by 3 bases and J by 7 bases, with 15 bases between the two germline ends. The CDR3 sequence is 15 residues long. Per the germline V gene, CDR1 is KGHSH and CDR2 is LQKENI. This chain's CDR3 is CASSPFRDDGEKLFF. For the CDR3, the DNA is TGTGCCAGCTCACCGTTCCGGGATGATGGTGAAAAACTGTTTTTT.

CDR3 residues: CSAVEGGEQYF. The CDR3 DNA reads as TGCAGCGCCGTGGAGGGAGGGGAGCAGTACTTC. The chain employs TRBV29-1 and TRBJ2-7, with 7 bases matching TRBD2. V shed 7 bases, J shed 7 bases, and the junction held 7 bases outside the gene matches. CDR3 length: 11 amino acids. CDR1 is SQVTM, CDR2 ANQGSEA, per germline.

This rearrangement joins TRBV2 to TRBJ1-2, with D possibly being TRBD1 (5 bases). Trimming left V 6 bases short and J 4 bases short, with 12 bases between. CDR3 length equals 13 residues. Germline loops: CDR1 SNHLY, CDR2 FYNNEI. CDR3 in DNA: TGTGCCAGCAGCTTCGACAGACGCTATGGCTACACCTTC. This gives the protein CASSFDRRYGYTF. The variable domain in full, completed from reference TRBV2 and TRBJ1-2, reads EPEVTQTPSHQVTQMGQEVILRCVPISNHLYFYWYRQILGQKVEFLVSFYNNEISEKSEIFDDQFSVERPDGSNFTLKIRSTKLEDSAMYFCASSFDRRYGYTFGSGTRLTVV.

The CDR3 nucleotides are TGTGCCAGCAGCCCGTACCCTGGGAGCACTGAAGCTTTCTTT. It yields the protein CASSPYPGSTEAFF. This rearrangement joins TRBV7-9 to TRBJ1-1; D not resolved. The CDR3 is 14 residues long. V lost 5 bases and J 4 bases, leaving 14 bases between the germline ends. Germline V gene lookup returns CDR1 SEHNR and CDR2 FQNEAQ (reference sequence).